This T cell receptor (beta chain) comes out of a study of shared clonotypes between healthy human individuals. TCRdb's copy holds only in-frame clones and misses some; the assay was immunoSEQ multiplex PCR. The table includes some 1.1 million clones, approximately 77% detected once. The CDR3 spans 14 residues. V trimming: 2 bases; J trimming: 3 bases; junction bases outside the gene matches: 4. The germline gives CDR1 MNHEY, CDR2 SMNVEV (reference sequence). The chain carries TRBV27 and TRBJ2-7; 7 bases agree with TRBD1. The sequence derives from a man aged 18 to 30 in good health. Some clones in this sample may be carry-over from other donors' samples. What was sequenced was memory CD4+ T cells from PBMCs. Subset indicated: CD45RA-negative fraction. This CDR3 is CASSLQGVDYEQYF. The CDR3 coding sequence is TGTGCCAGCAGTTTACAGGGGGTGGACTACGAGCAGTACTTC.